These T cell receptor beta chains were read from a single sample in a study of shared clonotypes between healthy human individuals. Measured with immunoSEQ multiplex PCR; TCRdb has only the in-frame clones, and not every one. The table has approximately 600,000 clones, 85% to 95% seen once; the top ten hold approximately 0.11%. Material for sequencing was naive CD8+ T cells sorted from blood. All receptors derive from a woman in her 30s in good health. CDR3s include the opening cysteine and the closing phenylalanine or tryptophan. A D gene is named only where the DNA matches it firmly. Part of the rows lack a size; the others show once, few, many or a class for expanded clones.

abundance: -; v_gene: TRBV5-4; j_gene: TRBJ2-7; d_gene: -; CDR3aa: CASSLDELSVRSYEQYF; CDR3nt: TGTGCCAGCAGCTTGGACGAGCTTAGCGTAAGGTCCTACGAGCAGTACTTC
abundance: -; v_gene: TRBV7-9; j_gene: TRBJ2-3; d_gene: TRBD2; CDR3aa: CASSGGLAGWVDTQYF; CDR3nt: TGTGCCAGCAGCGGAGGACTAGCGGGATGGGTAGATACGCAGTATTTT
abundance: -; v_gene: TRBV13; j_gene: TRBJ2-7; d_gene: TRBD2; CDR3aa: CASRLAGGPYEQYF; CDR3nt: TGTGCCAGCAGGCTAGCGGGAGGGCCCTACGAGCAGTACTTC
abundance: -; v_gene: TRBV7-7; j_gene: TRBJ2-2; d_gene: -; CDR3aa: CASSFRGSTGELFF; CDR3nt: TGTGCCAGCAGCTTTAGGGGGAGCACCGGGGAGCTGTTTTTT
abundance: -; v_gene: TRBV11-3; j_gene: TRBJ2-2; d_gene: -; CDR3aa: CASSLGAGGELFF; CDR3nt: TGTGCCAGCAGCTTAGGGGCAGGCGGGGAGCTGTTTTTT
abundance: -; v_gene: TRBV7-9; j_gene: TRBJ2-7; d_gene: TRBD2; CDR3aa: CASSSSGSLYEQYF; CDR3nt: TGTGCCAGCAGCTCTAGCGGGAGTCTCTACGAGCAGTACTTC
abundance: -; v_gene: TRBV29-1; j_gene: TRBJ2-2; d_gene: -; CDR3aa: CSVEAGTGELFF; CDR3nt: TGCAGCGTTGAAGCTGGCACCGGGGAGCTGTTTTTT
abundance: once; v_gene: TRBV16; j_gene: TRBJ1-2; d_gene: -; CDR3aa: CASSDDSRYTF; CDR3nt: TGTGCCAGCAGCGACGACAGTCGGTACACCTTC
abundance: -; v_gene: TRBV11-2; j_gene: TRBJ2-1; d_gene: TRBD2; CDR3aa: CASSFLETSGGLHEQFF; CDR3nt: TGTGCCAGCAGCTTCCTAGAAACTAGCGGGGGCCTCCATGAGCAGTTCTTC
abundance: -; v_gene: TRBV11-2; j_gene: TRBJ1-1; d_gene: -; CDR3aa: CASSLRSGYTEAFF; CDR3nt: TGTGCCAGCAGCTTACGCTCAGGGTACACTGAAGCTTTCTTT
abundance: -; v_gene: TRBV28; j_gene: TRBJ1-5; d_gene: TRBD1; CDR3aa: CASSTTGVGQPQHF; CDR3nt: TGTGCCAGCAGTACAACAGGGGTGGGTCAGCCCCAGCATTTT
abundance: -; v_gene: TRBV11-1; j_gene: TRBJ2-7; d_gene: -; CDR3aa: CASSSSYWGPHTKQYF; CDR3nt: TGTGCCAGCAGCTCCTCGTATTGGGGGCCTCACACGAAGCAGTACTTC
abundance: -; v_gene: TRBV10-3; j_gene: TRBJ2-7; d_gene: -; CDR3aa: CAISEPDITYYEQYF; CDR3nt: TGTGCCATCAGTGAACCGGATATCACCTACTACGAGCAGTACTTC
abundance: -; v_gene: TRBV27; j_gene: TRBJ2-5; d_gene: TRBD1; CDR3aa: CASSRQPGQGAGETQYF; CDR3nt: TGTGCCAGCAGCAGACAACCGGGACAGGGGGCGGGGGAGACCCAGTACTTC
abundance: -; v_gene: TRBV27; j_gene: TRBJ2-7; d_gene: -; CDR3aa: CASRLTSTSSYEQYF; CDR3nt: TGTGCCAGCAGGCTCACCTCTACTAGCTCCTACGAGCAGTACTTC
abundance: -; v_gene: TRBV5-5; j_gene: TRBJ2-7; d_gene: -; CDR3aa: CASSFETTVYEQYF; CDR3nt: TGTGCCAGCAGCTTCGAGACAACTGTATACGAGCAGTACTTC
abundance: -; v_gene: TRBV5-6; j_gene: TRBJ2-7; d_gene: -; CDR3aa: CASSFRQIPYEQYF; CDR3nt: TGTGCCAGCAGCTTCAGGCAGATTCCTTACGAGCAGTACTTC
abundance: -; v_gene: TRBV9; j_gene: TRBJ2-2; d_gene: TRBD1; CDR3aa: CASSGKTGGSTGELFF; CDR3nt: TGTGCCAGCAGCGGGAAGACAGGGGGATCCACCGGGGAGCTGTTTTTT
abundance: -; v_gene: TRBV4-1; j_gene: TRBJ2-5; d_gene: -; CDR3aa: CASSQDLSGETQYF; CDR3nt: TGCGCCAGCAGCCAAGATCTTTCTGGAGAGACCCAGTACTTC
abundance: -; v_gene: TRBV4-1; j_gene: TRBJ2-3; d_gene: TRBD2; CDR3aa: CASSQEGGTRQVDTQYF; CDR3nt: TGCGCCAGCAGCCAAGAGGGCGGGACTAGGCAGGTGGATACGCAGTATTTT
abundance: -; v_gene: TRBV7-9; j_gene: TRBJ2-7; d_gene: -; CDR3aa: CASSLIRAYEQYF; CDR3nt: TGTGCCAGCAGCTTAATACGGGCCTACGAGCAGTACTTC
abundance: -; v_gene: TRBV27; j_gene: TRBJ2-7; d_gene: -; CDR3aa: CASRGDAYEQYF; CDR3nt: TGTGCCAGCAGGGGCGACGCCTACGAGCAGTACTTC
abundance: -; v_gene: TRBV11-2; j_gene: TRBJ2-1; d_gene: -; CDR3aa: CASSFLPGAKGHNEQFF; CDR3nt: TGTGCCAGCAGCTTTCTTCCCGGGGCCAAAGGTCACAATGAGCAGTTCTTC